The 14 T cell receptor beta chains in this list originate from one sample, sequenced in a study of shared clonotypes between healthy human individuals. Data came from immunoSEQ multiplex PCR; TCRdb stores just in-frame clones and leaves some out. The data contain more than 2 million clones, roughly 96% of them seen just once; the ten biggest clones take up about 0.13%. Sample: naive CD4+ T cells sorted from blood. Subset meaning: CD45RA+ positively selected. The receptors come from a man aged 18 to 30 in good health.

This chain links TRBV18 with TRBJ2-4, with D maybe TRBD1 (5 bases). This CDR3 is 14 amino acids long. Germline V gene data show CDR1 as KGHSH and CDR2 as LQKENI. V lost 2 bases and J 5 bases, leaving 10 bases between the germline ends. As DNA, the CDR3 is TGTGCCAGCTCACCAGGGGCGGAACAAAACATTCAGTACTTC. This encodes CASSPGAEQNIQYF.

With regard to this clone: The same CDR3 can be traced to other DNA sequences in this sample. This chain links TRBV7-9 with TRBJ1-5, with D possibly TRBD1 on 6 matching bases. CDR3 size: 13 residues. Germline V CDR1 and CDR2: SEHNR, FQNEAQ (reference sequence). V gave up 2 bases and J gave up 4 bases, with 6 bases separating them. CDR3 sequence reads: CASSLQGNQPQHF. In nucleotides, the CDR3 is TGTGCCAGCAGCTTACAGGGGAATCAGCCCCAGCATTTT.

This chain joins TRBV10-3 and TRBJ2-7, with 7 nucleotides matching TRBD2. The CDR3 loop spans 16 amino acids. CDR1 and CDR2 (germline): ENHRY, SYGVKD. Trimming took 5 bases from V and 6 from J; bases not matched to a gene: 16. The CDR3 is CAISMGTGTIGGEQYF. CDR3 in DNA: TGTGCCATCAGTATGGGAACCGGGACTATTGGGGGCGAGCAGTACTTC.

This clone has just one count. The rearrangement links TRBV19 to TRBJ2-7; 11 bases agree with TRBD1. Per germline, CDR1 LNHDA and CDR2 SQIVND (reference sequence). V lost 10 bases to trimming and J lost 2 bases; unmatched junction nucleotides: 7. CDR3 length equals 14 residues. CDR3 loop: CATSLDRGPYEQYF. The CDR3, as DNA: TGTGCCACCTCCCTGGACAGGGGGCCCTACGAGCAGTACTTC.

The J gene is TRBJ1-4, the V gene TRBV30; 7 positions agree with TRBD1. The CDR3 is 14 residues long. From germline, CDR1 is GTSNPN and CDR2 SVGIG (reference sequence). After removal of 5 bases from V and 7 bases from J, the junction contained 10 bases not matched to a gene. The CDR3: CAWDRAGGGEKLFF. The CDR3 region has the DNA TGTGCCTGGGACAGGGCCGGGGGCGGTGAAAAACTGTTTTTT.

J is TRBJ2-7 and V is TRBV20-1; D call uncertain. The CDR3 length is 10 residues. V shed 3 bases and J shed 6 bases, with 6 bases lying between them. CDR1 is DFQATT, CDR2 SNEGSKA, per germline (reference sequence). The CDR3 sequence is CSASPSEQYF. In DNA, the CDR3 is TGCAGTGCTAGTCCCAGCGAGCAGTACTTC.

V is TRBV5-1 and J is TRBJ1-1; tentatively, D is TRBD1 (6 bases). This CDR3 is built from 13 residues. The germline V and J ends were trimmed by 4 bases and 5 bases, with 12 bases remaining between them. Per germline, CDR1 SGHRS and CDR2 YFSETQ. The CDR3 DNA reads TGCGCCAGCAGCCCGGACAGATGGACTGAAGCTTTCTTT. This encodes CASSPDRWTEAFF.

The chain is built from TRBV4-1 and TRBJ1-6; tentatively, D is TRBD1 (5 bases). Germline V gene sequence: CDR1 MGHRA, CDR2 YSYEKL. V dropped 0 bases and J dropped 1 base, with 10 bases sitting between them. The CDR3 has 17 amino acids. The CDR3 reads CASSQEGGVSYNSPLHF. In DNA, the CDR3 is TGCGCCAGCAGCCAAGAGGGGGGAGTGTCCTATAATTCACCCCTCCACTTT.

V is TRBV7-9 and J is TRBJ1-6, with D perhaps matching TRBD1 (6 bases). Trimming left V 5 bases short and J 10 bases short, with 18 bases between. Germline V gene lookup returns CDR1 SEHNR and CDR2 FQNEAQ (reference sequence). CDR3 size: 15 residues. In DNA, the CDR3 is TGTGCCAGCAGCCTCTCGGACAGTATCGTGTCACCCCTCCACTTT. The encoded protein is CASSLSDSIVSPLHF.

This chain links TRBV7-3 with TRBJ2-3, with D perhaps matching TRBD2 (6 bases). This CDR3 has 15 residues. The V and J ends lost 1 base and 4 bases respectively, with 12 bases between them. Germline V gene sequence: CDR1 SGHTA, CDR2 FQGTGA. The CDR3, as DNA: TGTGCCAGCAGCTTAATGGGCGGGGTGGCAGATACGCAGTATTTT. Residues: CASSLMGGVADTQYF.

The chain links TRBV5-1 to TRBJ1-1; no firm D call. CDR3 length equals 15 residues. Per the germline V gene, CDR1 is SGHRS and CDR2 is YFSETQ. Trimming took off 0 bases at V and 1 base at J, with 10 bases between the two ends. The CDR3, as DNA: TGCGCCAGCAGCTTGGTAGGGCAGCCGAACACTGAAGCTTTCTTT. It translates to CASSLVGQPNTEAFF.

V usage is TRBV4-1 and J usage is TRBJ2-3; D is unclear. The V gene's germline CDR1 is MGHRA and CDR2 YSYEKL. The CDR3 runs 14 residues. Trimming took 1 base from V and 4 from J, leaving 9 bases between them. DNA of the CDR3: TGCGCCAGCAGCCAAGGCCACGGCGCAGATACGCAGTATTTT. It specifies CASSQGHGADTQYF.

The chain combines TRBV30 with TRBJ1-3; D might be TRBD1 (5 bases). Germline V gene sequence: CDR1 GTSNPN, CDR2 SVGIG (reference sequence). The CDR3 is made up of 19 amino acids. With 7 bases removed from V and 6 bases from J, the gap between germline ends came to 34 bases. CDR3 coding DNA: TGTGCCTTTCAGCGCGGCTGGAAGTCCGGGGGAAGAATGGAAAACACCATATATTTT. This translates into CAFQRGWKSGGRMENTIYF.

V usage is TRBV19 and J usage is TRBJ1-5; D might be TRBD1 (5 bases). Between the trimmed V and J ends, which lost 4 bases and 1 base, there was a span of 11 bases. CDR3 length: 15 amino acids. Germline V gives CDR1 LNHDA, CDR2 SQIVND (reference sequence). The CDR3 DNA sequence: TGTGCCAGTAGTACAGGGACGGCGAGCAATCAGCCCCAGCATTTT. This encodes CASSTGTASNQPQHF.